A selection of T cell receptor beta chains follows, all from one sample in a study of T cell responses to AZD1222 COVID-19 vaccine. TCRdb's copy holds only in-frame clones and misses some; the assay was immunoSEQ multiplex PCR. The sample gives some 120,000 clones, approximately 93% of which show up once; under 5.5% is in the top ten. Material: peripheral blood, obtained on day 0 of AZD1222 vaccination. Every receptor here comes from an adult in good health. CDR3s include the opening cysteine and the closing phenylalanine or tryptophan. The D gene is left open where the match is weak. Size is stated for part of the rows, as once, few or many counts, or as a class when the clone is expanded.

d_call	v_call	clone_size	j_call	cdr3_aa	cdr3_nt
NA	TRBV29-1	NA	TRBJ1-1	CSVGDIEAEAFF	TGCAGCGTTGGAGACATTGAGGCTGAAGCTTTCTTT
NA	TRBV5-5	NA	TRBJ2-7	CASSWRRAGSSDEQYF	TGTGCCAGCAGCTGGAGAAGGGCAGGGAGTAGCGACGAGCAGTACTTC
NA	TRBV9	NA	TRBJ2-1	CASSPRGTRKSSYNEQFF	TGTGCCAGCAGCCCCCGTGGTACGCGGAAGAGCTCCTACAATGAGCAGTTCTTC
TRBD1	TRBV30	NA	TRBJ2-7	CAWSVGDRGLTYEQYF	TGTGCCTGGAGTGTGGGGGACAGGGGGCTGACCTACGAGCAGTACTTC
NA	TRBV7-3	NA	TRBJ2-5	CASSLGPQETQYF	TGTGCCAGCAGCTTGGGACCCCAAGAGACCCAGTACTTC
NA	TRBV28	few	TRBJ1-5	CASSSDSTTNQPQHF	TGTGCCAGCAGTTCCGACAGTACTACCAATCAGCCCCAGCATTTT
NA	TRBV21-1	NA	TRBJ1-2	CASTLSGGNSGYTF	TGTGCCAGCACCCTCAGTGGAGGTAATTCTGGCTACACCTTC
TRBD1	TRBV27	NA	TRBJ1-2	CASSPRQGTSYGYTF	TGTGCCAGCAGTCCGCGACAGGGGACGTCCTATGGCTACACCTTC
NA	TRBV28	NA	TRBJ1-1	CASSPTIRGLNTEAFF	TGTGCCAGCAGTCCAACCATTCGGGGACTGAACACTGAAGCTTTCTTT
NA	TRBV4-1	NA	TRBJ2-3	CASSPLLADTQYF	TGCGCCAGCAGCCCCCTCCTTGCGGATACGCAGTATTTT
TRBD1	TRBV30	NA	TRBJ1-4	CAWDRDDNEKLFF	TGTGCCTGGGACAGGGACGATAATGAAAAACTGTTTTTT
NA	TRBV28	NA	TRBJ1-3	CASSFRGNTIYF	TGTGCCAGCAGTTTTAGGGGAAACACCATATATTTT
NA	TRBV11-2	NA	TRBJ1-3	CASSPIKDSGNTIYF	TGTGCCAGCAGTCCCATTAAGGACTCTGGAAACACCATATATTTT
TRBD1	TRBV19	NA	TRBJ2-3	CASRMAGTGKSDTQYF	TGTGCCAGTAGGATGGCCGGGACAGGGAAGTCAGATACGCAGTATTTT
TRBD2	TRBV6-5	NA	TRBJ2-7	CASSYSSGGLYEQYF	TGTGCCAGCAGTTACTCTAGCGGGGGGCTCTACGAGCAGTACTTC
NA	TRBV14	once	TRBJ1-2	CASSRQTGLNYGYTF	TGTGCCAGCAGCCGTCAAACAGGACTTAACTATGGCTACACCTTC
TRBD1	TRBV9	NA	TRBJ2-7	CASSVGTDPYGQYF	TGTGCCAGCAGCGTCGGGACAGATCCATACGGGCAGTACTTC
NA	TRBV12-3/TRBV12-4	few	TRBJ1-4	CASSLLRNEKLFF	TGTGCCAGCAGTTTACTCCGTAATGAAAAACTGTTTTTT